This TCR beta chain was captured by sequencing in a study of identical twins. Whole-study results and caveats: In zero-insertion analyses, partial confounding could arise from invariant MAIT and iNKT cells.

This clonotype was detected many times. No antigen is known for it. The CDR3 loop spans 14 amino acids. V was clipped by 3 bases and J by 1 base, with 6 bases between them. Template switching added a universal primer binding site, and final cDNA carried unique molecular identifiers. Using its own MiXCR run on the 5' RACE reads, TCRdb lists one record per CDR3 protein. The repertoire holds about 240,000 distinct CDR3 sequences, with 6.5% to 9% as singletons. The same sample was also studied in work on yellow fever vaccine responses in identical twins. That investigation notes: Twins' vaccine T cell responses were reported to seem partly convergent and partly personalized.

The chain uses TRBV12-3 or TRBV12-4 and TRBJ2-2; no clear D gene. This TCR was recovered from a woman between 18 and 29 years old in good health. Sequenced input: CD8+ T cells sorted from blood. The CDR3 spells CASSLAENTGELFF. The CDR3, as DNA: TGTGCCAGCAGTTTGGCAGAGAACACCGGGGAGCTGTTTTTT.